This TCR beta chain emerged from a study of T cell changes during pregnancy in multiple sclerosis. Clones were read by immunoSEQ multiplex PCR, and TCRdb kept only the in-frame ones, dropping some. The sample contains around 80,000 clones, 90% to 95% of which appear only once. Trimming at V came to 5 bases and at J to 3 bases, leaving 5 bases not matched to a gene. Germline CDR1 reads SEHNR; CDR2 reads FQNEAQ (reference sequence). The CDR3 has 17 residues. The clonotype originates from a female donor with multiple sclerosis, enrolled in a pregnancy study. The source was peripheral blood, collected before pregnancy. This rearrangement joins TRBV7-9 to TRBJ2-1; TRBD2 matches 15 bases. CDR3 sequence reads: CASSGGLAGGLYNEQFF. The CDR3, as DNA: TGTGCCAGCAGCGGGGGACTAGCGGGAGGACTCTACAATGAGCAGTTCTTC.